A selection of T cell receptor beta chains follows, all from one sample in a study of shared clonotypes between healthy human individuals. Data came from immunoSEQ multiplex PCR; TCRdb stores just in-frame clones and leaves some out. The sample includes some 2 million clones, over 85% of them seen just once. Sequencing was performed on naive CD8+ T cells sorted from blood. Source of these receptors: a man younger than 35 in good health. Each CDR3 is given with its conserved first and last residue. A D gene is named only where the DNA matches it firmly. A clone size is listed for some rows: how often the clone was seen (once, few, many), or a class if it is expanded.

CDR3nt: TGTGCCAGTAGTATAGCCTCGACAGCCGAAGCTTTCTTT
CDR3aa: CASSIASTAEAFF
v_gene: TRBV19
j_gene: TRBJ1-1
abundance: few
d_gene: .

CDR3nt: TGCGCCAGCAGCCCATCAGTAGCTAGCGGGAAAATAGGACGGAATGAGCAGTTCTTC
CDR3aa: CASSPSVASGKIGRNEQFF
v_gene: TRBV4-1
j_gene: TRBJ2-1
abundance: .
d_gene: TRBD2

CDR3nt: TGTGCCAGCAGCTTAGTCTTTGGCCTGGGGGACGGTGCGACTAATGAAAAACTGTTTTTT
CDR3aa: CASSLVFGLGDGATNEKLFF
v_gene: TRBV7-8
j_gene: TRBJ1-4
abundance: .
d_gene: .

CDR3nt: TGCGCCAGCAGCCTTGACGCAGATAACCCGGGATACAATGAGCAGTTCTTC
CDR3aa: CASSLDADNPGYNEQFF
v_gene: TRBV4-3
j_gene: TRBJ2-1
abundance: .
d_gene: .

CDR3nt: TGTGCCAGCAGTGCCCCCGGGACTATGGAACGGGGTGAGCAGTTCTTC
CDR3aa: CASSAPGTMERGEQFF
v_gene: TRBV2
j_gene: TRBJ2-1
abundance: .
d_gene: TRBD2

CDR3nt: TGTGCCAGCAGTCCCGAGACAGGACACACTGAAGCTTTCTTT
CDR3aa: CASSPETGHTEAFF
v_gene: TRBV27
j_gene: TRBJ1-1
abundance: .
d_gene: .

CDR3nt: TGCGCCAGCAGTGATCCACCCGGGACTAGCGGGAGCGGCGAGCAGTACTTC
CDR3aa: CASSDPPGTSGSGEQYF
v_gene: TRBV10-1
j_gene: TRBJ2-7
abundance: .
d_gene: TRBD2

CDR3nt: TGTGCCAGTAGTATAGATCTGGAGACAGGAAAGAACTACGAGCAGTACTTC
CDR3aa: CASSIDLETGKNYEQYF
v_gene: TRBV19
j_gene: TRBJ2-7
abundance: .
d_gene: .

CDR3nt: TGTGCCAGCAGCTTAATGGCCGGGACTCAAAAGGGGGAGCAGTACTTC
CDR3aa: CASSLMAGTQKGEQYF
v_gene: TRBV5-5
j_gene: TRBJ2-7
abundance: .
d_gene: .

CDR3nt: TGTGCCAGCAGCTTCATCGGCGTCCGGGAGGTGGGTAGCACAGATACGCAGTATTTT
CDR3aa: CASSFIGVREVGSTDTQYF
v_gene: TRBV7-9
j_gene: TRBJ2-3
abundance: .
d_gene: TRBD2

CDR3nt: TGTGCCAGCAGCCGGTTAAGCGGGAGGTTGAAAGAGACCCAGTACTTC
CDR3aa: CASSRLSGRLKETQYF
v_gene: TRBV7-9
j_gene: TRBJ2-5
abundance: .
d_gene: TRBD2

CDR3nt: TGTGCCAGCAGTTTGGTTACCCAGGAGCAGTACTTC
CDR3aa: CASSLVTQEQYF
v_gene: TRBV28
j_gene: TRBJ2-7
abundance: .
d_gene: .

CDR3nt: TGTGCCAGCAGTTTTGGCAGGGGCTATGGCTACACCTTC
CDR3aa: CASSFGRGYGYTF
v_gene: TRBV6-5
j_gene: TRBJ1-2
abundance: .
d_gene: .

CDR3nt: TGTGCCAGCAGTTACGGGGCGGTGAACACTGAAGCTTTCTTT
CDR3aa: CASSYGAVNTEAFF
v_gene: TRBV27
j_gene: TRBJ1-1
abundance: .
d_gene: .

CDR3nt: TGTGCCAGCAGTAATAGCGGGGCGACCTACGAGCAGTACTTC
CDR3aa: CASSNSGATYEQYF
v_gene: TRBV2
j_gene: TRBJ2-7
abundance: .
d_gene: TRBD2

CDR3nt: TGTGCCAGCAGCCAATTCGAAGAAAAACTGTTTTTT
CDR3aa: CASSQFEEKLFF
v_gene: TRBV16
j_gene: TRBJ1-4
abundance: once
d_gene: .

CDR3nt: TGTGCCAGCAGACCGGACAGGGGCGACAAGATGAACACTGAAGCTTTCTTT
CDR3aa: CASRPDRGDKMNTEAFF
v_gene: TRBV25-1
j_gene: TRBJ1-1
abundance: .
d_gene: TRBD1

CDR3nt: TGTGCCAGCAGCTTGGAATCCGGGGTAAACTACGAGCAGTACTTC
CDR3aa: CASSLESGVNYEQYF
v_gene: TRBV5-4
j_gene: TRBJ2-7
abundance: .
d_gene: .

CDR3nt: TGCAGTGCTAGTTCGGATACGCAGTATTTT
CDR3aa: CSASSDTQYF
v_gene: TRBV20-1
j_gene: TRBJ2-3
abundance: .
d_gene: .

CDR3nt: TGTGCCAGTAGCCCAGGGGGGGCTGAAGCTTTCTTT
CDR3aa: CASSPGGAEAFF
v_gene: TRBV19
j_gene: TRBJ1-1
abundance: .
d_gene: TRBD1

CDR3nt: TGTGCCAGCACCACACCGTCGACAGGGGCGGAGACCCAGTACTTC
CDR3aa: CASTTPSTGAETQYF
v_gene: TRBV7-9
j_gene: TRBJ2-5
abundance: .
d_gene: TRBD1

CDR3nt: TGTGCCAGCAGTTACTCGTATCCAGGGGACGGGGAGCTGTTTTTT
CDR3aa: CASSYSYPGDGELFF
v_gene: TRBV6-5
j_gene: TRBJ2-2
abundance: .
d_gene: .

CDR3nt: TGTGCCAGGGAGCGGGGGGGCTTGGATACGCAGTATTTT
CDR3aa: CARERGGLDTQYF
v_gene: TRBV2
j_gene: TRBJ2-3
abundance: .
d_gene: TRBD2

CDR3nt: TGTGCCAGCAGCTTGGCCGGAGCGGGGAGCCAAGAGACCCAGTACTTC
CDR3aa: CASSLAGAGSQETQYF
v_gene: TRBV5-8
j_gene: TRBJ2-5
abundance: .
d_gene: TRBD2

CDR3nt: TGTGCCAGCGGATTACTTCCCGGGGAGCTGTTTTTT
CDR3aa: CASGLLPGELFF
v_gene: TRBV6-5
j_gene: TRBJ2-2
abundance: .
d_gene: .

CDR3nt: TGTGCCAGCAGAACCGGGACAGGGGGCGTGTTGACAGATACGCAGTATTTT
CDR3aa: CASRTGTGGVLTDTQYF
v_gene: TRBV7-9
j_gene: TRBJ2-3
abundance: .
d_gene: TRBD1

CDR3nt: TGTGCCAGCAGTGAACGGAGCGAGGGGCTAAACACCATATATTTT
CDR3aa: CASSERSEGLNTIYF
v_gene: TRBV6-1
j_gene: TRBJ1-3
abundance: once
d_gene: .

CDR3nt: TGTGCCAGCAGTGTGACTAGCGGGGTCACAGATACGCAGTATTTT
CDR3aa: CASSVTSGVTDTQYF
v_gene: TRBV28
j_gene: TRBJ2-3
abundance: .
d_gene: TRBD2

CDR3nt: TGTGCCAGCAGTTACTCGGAGGGGTACGAGCAGTACTTC
CDR3aa: CASSYSEGYEQYF
v_gene: TRBV6-6
j_gene: TRBJ2-7
abundance: .
d_gene: .

CDR3nt: TGTGCCAGCAGCGAGGCCCCCGCCGTTGGGGCCAACGTCCTGACTTTC
CDR3aa: CASSEAPAVGANVLTF
v_gene: TRBV9
j_gene: TRBJ2-6
abundance: .
d_gene: .

CDR3nt: TGTGCCAGCAGCTTCGGACTAGCGGGAATAGAGACCCAGTACTTC
CDR3aa: CASSFGLAGIETQYF
v_gene: TRBV7-9
j_gene: TRBJ2-5
abundance: .
d_gene: TRBD2

CDR3nt: TGTGCCAGCAGCTTACCTAAGGACAGTGCCGTATTCACAGATACGCAGTATTTT
CDR3aa: CASSLPKDSAVFTDTQYF
v_gene: TRBV7-2
j_gene: TRBJ2-3
abundance: once
d_gene: .

CDR3nt: TGTGCCAGCAGCTCCCTAGAGGGGTCCCACGAGCAGTACTTC
CDR3aa: CASSSLEGSHEQYF
v_gene: TRBV7-8
j_gene: TRBJ2-7
abundance: .
d_gene: .

CDR3nt: TGCGCCAGCAGCTTGGGAGGTGGAGGTAACGAAAAACTGTTTTTT
CDR3aa: CASSLGGGGNEKLFF
v_gene: TRBV5-1
j_gene: TRBJ1-4
abundance: .
d_gene: .

CDR3nt: TGTGCCAGCTCGTCCGGAGGGGACAGCCTCTACGAGCAGTACTTC
CDR3aa: CASSSGGDSLYEQYF
v_gene: TRBV18
j_gene: TRBJ2-7
abundance: .
d_gene: .

CDR3nt: TGTGCCAGCGGCCGGTGGAGCACAGATACGCAGTATTTT
CDR3aa: CASGRWSTDTQYF
v_gene: TRBV7-9
j_gene: TRBJ2-3
abundance: .
d_gene: .

CDR3nt: TGCGCCAGCAGCTTTTGGGGTGCGACTAATGAAAAACTGTTTTTT
CDR3aa: CASSFWGATNEKLFF
v_gene: TRBV5-1
j_gene: TRBJ1-4
abundance: .
d_gene: .

CDR3nt: TGTGCCAGCAGTCGAACGGACCCGTTAAACACTGAAGCTTTCTTT
CDR3aa: CASSRTDPLNTEAFF
v_gene: TRBV6-5
j_gene: TRBJ1-1
abundance: .
d_gene: .

CDR3nt: TGTGCCAGCAGGGGGGCCGTAGGACTAGCGGAAGAGACCCAGTACTTC
CDR3aa: CASRGAVGLAEETQYF
v_gene: TRBV7-9
j_gene: TRBJ2-5
abundance: once
d_gene: TRBD2

CDR3nt: TGTGCCAGCAGTTTAAGTTCGGGGGACAGGGGCGTCTACGAGCAGTACTTC
CDR3aa: CASSLSSGDRGVYEQYF
v_gene: TRBV27
j_gene: TRBJ2-7
abundance: .
d_gene: TRBD1

CDR3nt: TGCGCCAGCGGGACAGTTGACCTCTCTGGGGCCAACGTCCTGACTTTC
CDR3aa: CASGTVDLSGANVLTF
v_gene: TRBV5-1
j_gene: TRBJ2-6
abundance: once
d_gene: TRBD1

CDR3nt: TGTGCCAGCAGTTTCTCGTTGGGCTACACTGAAGCTTTCTTT
CDR3aa: CASSFSLGYTEAFF
v_gene: TRBV28
j_gene: TRBJ1-1
abundance: .
d_gene: .

CDR3nt: TGTGCCAGCAGCTTGCGTGCCTCCTCCTACGAGCAGTACTTC
CDR3aa: CASSLRASSYEQYF
v_gene: TRBV5-6
j_gene: TRBJ2-7
abundance: .
d_gene: .

CDR3nt: TGTGCCAGCTTACCGACAGGCTCCTACGAGCAGTACTTC
CDR3aa: CASLPTGSYEQYF
v_gene: TRBV5-6
j_gene: TRBJ2-7
abundance: .
d_gene: .

CDR3nt: TGTGCCAGCAGCGAGACAGGGGTTAACACTGAAGCTTTCTTT
CDR3aa: CASSETGVNTEAFF
v_gene: TRBV9
j_gene: TRBJ1-1
abundance: .
d_gene: TRBD1

CDR3nt: TGTGCCAGCAGTGAAAGAGCGCCGGCAGCGGTTGATGGCTACACCTTC
CDR3aa: CASSERAPAAVDGYTF
v_gene: TRBV6-1
j_gene: TRBJ1-2
abundance: .
d_gene: .

CDR3nt: TGTGCCACCTCGTTGACAGGAGGTAATGAAAAACTGTTTTTT
CDR3aa: CATSLTGGNEKLFF
v_gene: TRBV2
j_gene: TRBJ1-4
abundance: .
d_gene: .

CDR3nt: TGTGCCAGCAGTACCTCCCAGGGAGATAGCAATCAGCCCCAGCATTTT
CDR3aa: CASSTSQGDSNQPQHF
v_gene: TRBV27
j_gene: TRBJ1-5
abundance: .
d_gene: .

CDR3nt: TGTGCCAGCAGCTTAGGACAGGGTTATGGCTACACCTTC
CDR3aa: CASSLGQGYGYTF
v_gene: TRBV7-9
j_gene: TRBJ1-2
abundance: .
d_gene: TRBD1

CDR3nt: TGTGCCAGCAGTTACTCGATCGCCGGGGTAGATACGCAGTATTTT
CDR3aa: CASSYSIAGVDTQYF
v_gene: TRBV6-5
j_gene: TRBJ2-3
abundance: .
d_gene: .

CDR3nt: TGTGCCAGCAGTGAAGCGCCGGCTAGCGGAAAATACGAGCAGTACTTC
CDR3aa: CASSEAPASGKYEQYF
v_gene: TRBV2
j_gene: TRBJ2-7
abundance: .
d_gene: TRBD2

CDR3nt: TGTGCCAGCAGTTTAAGGGGACAAGACTACGAGCAGTACTTC
CDR3aa: CASSLRGQDYEQYF
v_gene: TRBV27
j_gene: TRBJ2-7
abundance: once
d_gene: .

CDR3nt: TGCGCCAGCAGCCAAGTAGCGAACACAGATACGCAGTATTTT
CDR3aa: CASSQVANTDTQYF
v_gene: TRBV4-1
j_gene: TRBJ2-3
abundance: .
d_gene: .

CDR3nt: TGTGCCAGCAGGGTAGCGGGGGGGCCCTACGAGCAGTACTTC
CDR3aa: CASRVAGGPYEQYF
v_gene: TRBV27
j_gene: TRBJ2-7
abundance: .
d_gene: TRBD2

CDR3nt: TGCGCCAGCAGGGACCCTGGGGAAAAACTGTTTTTT
CDR3aa: CASRDPGEKLFF
v_gene: TRBV10-2
j_gene: TRBJ1-4
abundance: .
d_gene: .

CDR3nt: TGTGCCAGCAGCTTGCGGCAGAGCGAGACCCAGTACTTC
CDR3aa: CASSLRQSETQYF
v_gene: TRBV7-6
j_gene: TRBJ2-5
abundance: once
d_gene: .

CDR3nt: TGTGCCAGCAGTTTTGGCTCGGGAGGCGAGCAGTACTTC
CDR3aa: CASSFGSGGEQYF
v_gene: TRBV28
j_gene: TRBJ2-7
abundance: .
d_gene: TRBD2

CDR3nt: TGTGCCAGCAGCGTAGAAGGCGGGAGCTCCTATAATTCACCCCTCCACTTT
CDR3aa: CASSVEGGSSYNSPLHF
v_gene: TRBV9
j_gene: TRBJ1-6
abundance: .
d_gene: .

CDR3nt: TGCGCCAGCAGCTTCGGGGGGGACACTGAAGCTTTCTTT
CDR3aa: CASSFGGDTEAFF
v_gene: TRBV5-1
j_gene: TRBJ1-1
abundance: .
d_gene: .